Shown below are 20 T cell receptor beta chains from a single sample sequenced in a study of Ad26.COV2.S vaccination and SARS-CoV-2 variants. Sequencing was performed with immunoSEQ multiplex PCR; in TCRdb, only in-frame clones are kept and a portion is missing. The repertoire holds 300,000 to 400,000 clones, with around 84% as singletons. The treatment is: 15 to 20 received Ad26.COV2.S at low or high dose, single or two shots; a few received placebo; per-sample allocation not given. Collection of the samples took place on day 63 after the first injection of vaccine or placebo. The sample here was peripheral blood, taken in a trial of Ad26.COV2.S vaccine versus placebo. The receptors here all came from a person aged 18 to 65 who received the Ad26.COV2.S COVID-19 vaccine or a placebo.

There are a few counts of this clone. V and J are TRBV7-2 and TRBJ2-7; 9 nucleotides agree with TRBD1. The CDR3 spans 16 residues. Germline-derived CDR1 and CDR2 are SGHTA and FQGNSA. The trim removed 5 bases at V and 5 bases at J, leaving 13 bases unmatched. This CDR3 is CASSEQTGTGSHEQYF. The CDR3 DNA reads TGTGCCAGCAGCGAACAGACCGGGACAGGGTCCCACGAGCAGTACTTC.

V gene TRBV10-3 combines with J gene TRBJ2-1, with TRBD2 matching 8 bases. This CDR3 is 14 amino acids long. CDR1 and CDR2 from the germline V gene are ENHRY and SYGVKD. Trimming took 9 bases from V and 2 from J; bases not matched to a gene: 6. In nucleotides, the CDR3 is TGTGCCATTAGCGGGGCCTCTACCTACAATGAGCAGTTCTTC. It is translated as CAISGASTYNEQFF.

The chain carries TRBV4-1 and TRBJ1-2; 8 bases match TRBD1. This CDR3 is 16 amino acids long. The V gene's germline CDR1 is MGHRA and CDR2 YSYEKL. Trimming took 4 bases from V and 4 from J; bases not matched to a gene: 11. The CDR3 sequence: CASSRIGQGRGYGYTF. The CDR3 DNA follows: TGCGCCAGCAGCCGGATCGGACAGGGACGCGGCTATGGCTACACCTTC.

In its sample, this clone was seen once. The chain employs TRBV5-1 and TRBJ1-2; unclear D gene. The length of the CDR3 is 15 residues. Germline CDR1 and CDR2: SGHRS and YFSETQ. The ends were cut back, 2 bases at V and 1 base at J, with 12 bases in the middle. CDR3 amino acids: CASSFGTDLNYGYTF. CDR3 nucleotide sequence: TGCGCCAGCAGCTTCGGTACGGACCTTAACTATGGCTACACCTTC.

V gene TRBV19 combines with J gene TRBJ1-5; 8 bases are a match to TRBD1. The CDR3 consists of 15 residues. CDR1 is LNHDA and CDR2 is SQIVND in the germline V gene (reference sequence). V shed 3 bases and J 5 bases; nucleotides not matched to a gene: 6. The CDR3 nucleotides read TGTGCCAGTAGTATTGTGGACAGGGAGGATCAGCCCCAGCATTTT. It translates to CASSIVDREDQPQHF.

This chain uses TRBV6-5 with TRBJ2-2; unclear D gene. CDR1 MNHEY and CDR2 SVGAGI come from the germline V gene. The CDR3 runs to 14 residues. The V and J ends lost 2 bases and 4 bases respectively, with 8 bases between them. CDR3 residues: CASSYNSGTGELFF. The DNA for the CDR3 is TGTGCCAGCAGTTACAACTCGGGCACCGGGGAGCTGTTTTTT.

J is TRBJ1-5 and V is TRBV24-1; D is undetermined. V was pared by 3 bases and J by 6 bases, with 5 bases between. CDR3 length equals 12 residues. Germline loops: CDR1 KGHDR, CDR2 SFDVKD. CDR3 sequence (DNA): TGTGCCACCAGTGATACTGGTCAGCCCCAGCATTTT. It is translated as CATSDTGQPQHF.

The V and J genes are TRBV30 and TRBJ2-7; TRBD1 agrees at 7 bases. CDR3 size: 16 residues. From germline, CDR1 is GTSNPN and CDR2 SVGIG (reference sequence). Trimming took 5 bases from V and 3 from J; bases not matched to a gene: 16. This chain's CDR3 is CAWSQPEGQHFYEQYF. For the CDR3, the DNA is TGTGCCTGGTCCCAACCTGAGGGACAGCACTTCTACGAGCAGTACTTC.

The V and J genes are TRBV5-1 and TRBJ2-3, with 8 bases lining up with TRBD2. V gave up 0 bases and J gave up 5 bases; unmatched junction bases: 8. This CDR3 has 16 residues. The germline V gene encodes CDR1 SGHRS and CDR2 YFSETQ. The DNA for the CDR3 is TGCGCCAGCAGCTTGGTCCAACTAGCGGCTCAAGATACGCAGTATTTT. Translated, it gives CASSLVQLAAQDTQYF. Full variable domain (rest looked up from reference TRBV5-1 and TRBJ2-3): KAGVTQTPRYLIKTRGQQVTLSCSPISGHRSVSWYQQTPGQGLQFLFEYFSETQRNKGNFPGRFSGRQFSNSRSEMNVSTLELGDSALYLCASSLVQLAAQDTQYFGPGTRLTVL.

V and J are TRBV12-3 or TRBV12-4 and TRBJ1-3; D call uncertain. The CDR3 spans 12 residues. V dropped 5 bases and J dropped 7 bases, with 9 bases sitting between them. CDR3 sequence (DNA): TGTGCCAGCAGTGGACGTTCGAACACCATATATTTT. This translates into CASSGRSNTIYF.

The gene calls are TRBV10-1 and TRBJ1-2; 9 bases align to TRBD1. Germline assignment: CDR1 WNHNN and CDR2 SYGVQD (reference sequence). This CDR3 has 16 amino acids. The V gene end was trimmed by 7 bases and the J gene end by 8 bases; junction bases not matched to a gene: 17. Here the CDR3 reads CASMDAGYRGQEGYTF. The CDR3 DNA reads TGCGCCAGCATGGACGCGGGGTACAGGGGGCAGGAGGGCTACACCTTC.

The rearrangement joins TRBV5-1 to TRBJ1-1; no clear D gene. CDR3 length: 14 residues. The germline V gene has CDR1 SGHRS and CDR2 YFSETQ. The ends were cut back, 5 bases at V and 1 base at J, with 12 bases in the middle. CDR3 region: CASRTGPSNTEAFF. The CDR3 nucleotides read TGCGCCAGCAGGACCGGGCCCTCGAACACTGAAGCTTTCTTT.

The chain is built from TRBV19 and TRBJ1-4; D is unclear. The V end was cut by 9 bases, the J end by 0 bases, with 14 bases between. Germline CDR1 and CDR2: LNHDA and SQIVND (reference sequence). The CDR3 has 15 residues. The CDR3 DNA reads as TGTGCCAGCTCCCCAATCAGAACAACTAATGAAAAACTGTTTTTT. Its translation: CASSPIRTTNEKLFF.

The chain links TRBV15 to TRBJ1-5; D may be TRBD1 (5 bases). The length of the CDR3 is 15 residues. The germline gives CDR1 LNHNV, CDR2 YYDKDF (reference sequence). V lost 1 base and J 10 bases, leaving 17 bases between the germline ends. This CDR3 reads CATSRGGGVKVPQHF. CDR3 DNA sequence: TGTGCCACCAGCAGAGGGGGCGGGGTCAAAGTCCCCCAGCATTTT.

The chain links TRBV29-1 to TRBJ1-2, with D unresolved. Between the trimmed V and J ends, which lost 4 bases and 4 bases, there was a span of 10 bases. Germline CDR1 reads SQVTM; CDR2 reads ANQGSEA. The CDR3 has 12 residues. As DNA, the CDR3 is TGCAGCGTTGCCCACCCGGTCTATGGCTACACCTTC. Protein product: CSVAHPVYGYTF. The full variable domain, rest sourced from reference TRBV29-1 and TRBJ1-2, is SAVISQKPSRDICQRGTSLTIQCQVDSQVTMMFWYRQQPGQSLTLIATANQGSEATYESGFVIDKFPISRPNLTFSTLTVSNMSPEDSSIYLCSVAHPVYGYTFGSGTRLTVV.

On this clone itself: Additional DNA sequences in this sample encode the identical CDR3. The J gene is TRBJ2-5, the V gene TRBV19, with TRBD1 as a possible D gene (6 bases). The V end lost 5 bases, the J end lost 3 bases, and 10 bases lay between the germline ends. The germline V gene encodes CDR1 LNHDA and CDR2 SQIVND (reference sequence). CDR3 length: 13 residues. CDR3 DNA: TGTGCCAGTAGTCCACAGGGAGAAGAGACCCAGTACTTC. It is translated as CASSPQGEETQYF.

This rearrangement joins TRBV7-2 to TRBJ1-1, with D possibly being TRBD1 (6 bases). The V and J ends lost 6 bases and 3 bases respectively, with 11 bases between them. The CDR3 loop spans 13 amino acids. Germline V gene sequence: CDR1 SGHTA, CDR2 FQGNSA. The CDR3 sequence: CASSSDSYTEAFF. In nucleotides, the CDR3 is TGTGCCAGCAGTTCGGACAGCTACACTGAAGCTTTCTTT.

Written as DNA, the CDR3 is TGTGCCTGGAGTGGGGACGGGGCTAGCAATCAGCCCCAGCATTTT. Protein sequence: CAWSGDGASNQPQHF. J is TRBJ1-5 and V is TRBV30; TRBD1 is a possible D gene (5 bases). Deletions cut 1 base from V and 0 bases from J, with 10 bases between. The length of the CDR3 is 15 residues. CDR1 and CDR2 (germline): GTSNPN, SVGIG (reference sequence).

This clone has just a few counts. The J gene is TRBJ1-6, the V gene TRBV30; D gene uncertain. The CDR3 is made up of 14 amino acids. V was pared by 2 bases and J by 7 bases, with 12 bases between. CDR1 is GTSNPN and CDR2 is SVGIG in the germline V gene (reference sequence). CDR3 residues: CAWSLGQLNSPLHF. CDR3 in DNA: TGTGCCTGGAGTTTAGGCCAGCTGAATTCACCCCTCCACTTT. The whole variable domain, filled in from reference TRBV30 and TRBJ1-6, reads SQTIHQWPATLVQPVGSPLSLECTVEGTSNPNLYWYRQAAGRGLQLLFYSVGIGQISSEVPQNLSASRPQDRQFILSSKKLLLSDSGFYLCAWSLGQLNSPLHFGNGTRLTVT.

The rearrangement links TRBV29-1 to TRBJ2-5; perhaps TRBD2 as D (5 bases). The CDR3 contains 12 residues. The ends were cut back, 6 bases at V and 2 bases at J, with 10 bases in the middle. Germline loops: CDR1 SQVTM, CDR2 ANQGSEA. This chain's CDR3 is CSVIPGQETQYF. In nucleotides, the CDR3 is TGCAGCGTAATACCGGGACAAGAGACCCAGTACTTC. Using reference TRBV29-1 and TRBJ2-5 for the parts outside the CDR3, the full variable domain is SAVISQKPSRDICQRGTSLTIQCQVDSQVTMMFWYRQQPGQSLTLIATANQGSEATYESGFVIDKFPISRPNLTFSTLTVSNMSPEDSSIYLCSVIPGQETQYFGPGTRLLVL.